One sample yielded the 21 T cell receptor beta chains listed below, sequenced in a study of shared clonotypes between healthy human individuals. It was CD45RO-negative cells, positively selected for CCR7, that made up naive CD8 cells, with terminally differentiated effector memory CD45RA+ cells excluded. Sequencing used immunoSEQ multiplex PCR; TCRdb keeps in-frame clones, though not all of them. The sample holds about 610,000 clones, approximately 96% seen once. Source material: naive CD8+ T cells sorted from blood. The source is a woman in her 30s in good health.

The chain combines TRBV6-5 with TRBJ2-3, with 14 bases aligning to TRBD2. Germline V gene data show CDR1 as MNHEY and CDR2 as SVGAGI. This CDR3 comprises 14 residues. After removal of 8 bases from V and 3 bases from J, the junction contained 1 base not matched to a gene. The CDR3 sequence is CASGLAGGTDTQYF. CDR3 sequence (DNA): TGTGCCAGCGGACTAGCGGGAGGAACAGATACGCAGTATTTT.

A word on this clone: The same CDR3 arises from other DNA sequences in this sample as well. CDR3 DNA: TGCGCCAGCAGCCAGGGACAGGGAAGCTCCTACGAGCAGTACTTC. Translated: CASSQGQGSSYEQYF. The V gene is TRBV4-1, the J gene TRBJ2-7, with 9 bases matching TRBD1. Germline trimming cut 3 bases from V and 0 bases from J; bases unmatched to any gene: 3. The CDR3 consists of 15 residues. From germline, CDR1 is MGHRA and CDR2 YSYEKL.

The chain couples TRBV6-8 to TRBJ2-7; D is unresolved. The CDR3 extends over 16 amino acids. Trimming cost V 7 bases and J 0 bases, with 19 bases left between them. Germline CDR1 is MNHGY and CDR2 is SAAAGT. Here the CDR3 DNA reads TGTGCCAGCATTGCGCGACCTCTCTTTAACTCCTACGAGCAGTACTTC. As protein: CASIARPLFNSYEQYF.

This rearrangement joins TRBV7-2 to TRBJ2-1; 8 positions agree with TRBD2. CDR3 size: 15 residues. Per the germline V gene, CDR1 is SGHTA and CDR2 is FQGNSA. Germline trimming cut 0 bases from V and 6 bases from J; bases unmatched to any gene: 4. The CDR3 nucleotides read TGTGCCAGCAGCTTAGCGGGACTAGTGTTCAATGAGCAGTTCTTC. It codes for CASSLAGLVFNEQFF. The full variable domain, in which reference TRBV7-2 and TRBJ2-1 provide the parts outside the CDR3, is GAGVSQSPSNKVTEKGKDVELRCDPISGHTALYWYRQSLGQGLEFLIYFQGNSAPDKSGLPSDRFSAERTGGSVSTLTIQRTQQEDSAVYLCASSLAGLVFNEQFFGPGTRLTVL.

The chain links TRBV28 to TRBJ2-3; TRBD1 matches at 10 bases. Trimming cost V 5 bases and J 4 bases; bases outside gene matches: 6. Germline V lookup: CDR1 MDHEN, CDR2 SYDVKM. The CDR3 covers 15 residues. In nucleotides, the CDR3 is TGTGCCAGCAGTCCCTTGACAGGGGGCGCAGATACGCAGTATTTT. Residues: CASSPLTGGADTQYF.

The chain recombines TRBV27 with TRBJ2-3, with D possibly being TRBD2 (6 bases). V lost 0 bases and J lost 1, with 11 bases in between. This CDR3 comprises 16 residues. Looked up from germline, CDR1 is MNHEY and CDR2 is SMNVEV (reference sequence). CDR3 residues: CASSLSWGVGTDTQYF. The CDR3 nucleotides read TGTGCCAGCAGTTTATCGTGGGGGGTCGGCACAGATACGCAGTATTTT.

Note on this clone: Within the sample, other DNA sequences also encode this same CDR3. The rearrangement joins TRBV28 to TRBJ2-2; D may be TRBD1 (6 bases). Trimming left V 4 bases short and J 2 bases short, with 8 bases between. There are 14 residues in the CDR3. Germline-derived CDR1 and CDR2 are MDHEN and SYDVKM. The CDR3 DNA follows: TGTGCCAGCAGTTCGGGACAAAACACCGGGGAGCTGTTTTTT. It yields the protein CASSSGQNTGELFF.

The CDR3 DNA sequence: TGTGCCAGTAGCCTAGCGGGAGAGGGTGAGCAGTTCTTC. Translation gives CASSLAGEGEQFF. This rearrangement joins TRBV19 to TRBJ2-1; 10 bases agree with TRBD2. Germline values: CDR1 LNHDA, CDR2 SQIVND (reference sequence). The CDR3 runs 13 residues. The ends lost 6 bases at V and 9 bases at J; junction bases unmatched: 5.

The chain combines TRBV4-1 with TRBJ2-7; 7 nucleotides match TRBD2. With 8 bases clipped from V and 3 bases from J, the junction kept 10 bases outside the gene matches. This CDR3 spans 14 amino acids. Germline loops: CDR1 MGHRA, CDR2 YSYEKL. In nucleotides, the CDR3 is TGCGCCAGCTCAGGCGGGAGAGGTGTCTACGAGCAGTACTTC. Protein: CASSGGRGVYEQYF.

J is TRBJ2-2 and V is TRBV10-2; no definite D call. V lost 7 bases, J lost 3 bases, and 3 bases lay in between. The CDR3 contains 11 residues. The germline gives CDR1 WSHSY, CDR2 SAAADI. The CDR3 protein is CASTHTGELFF. The DNA of the CDR3 is TGCGCCAGCACCCACACCGGGGAGCTGTTTTTT.

J is TRBJ1-1 and V is TRBV2, with no clear D. The V end was cut by 7 bases, the J end by 2 bases, with 17 bases between. This CDR3 has 15 amino acids. Germline V gives CDR1 SNHLY, CDR2 FYNNEI. The CDR3 loop is CASNRREGANTEAFF. The CDR3 nucleotides read TGTGCCAGCAACCGTCGCGAGGGTGCCAACACTGAAGCTTTCTTT.

This clone was detected once. This chain connects TRBV28 to TRBJ2-5; D is possibly TRBD2 (5 bases). This CDR3 comprises 14 residues. V lost 1 base and J lost 4, with 10 bases in between. Germline CDR1 is MDHEN and CDR2 is SYDVKM. CDR3 region: CASSLSPGGETQYF. The CDR3 region has the DNA TGTGCCAGCAGTTTATCCCCAGGAGGAGAGACCCAGTACTTC.

This clone has only one observation. The V gene is TRBV2, the J gene TRBJ1-1, with D perhaps TRBD1 (6 bases). The germline gives CDR1 SNHLY, CDR2 FYNNEI. V was pared by 3 bases and J by 4 bases, with 15 bases between. This CDR3 contains 15 residues. CDR3 in amino acids: CASSEVSVDSTEAFF. The CDR3 DNA is TGTGCCAGCAGTGAGGTTTCTGTGGACAGCACTGAAGCTTTCTTT. Full variable domain (outside the CDR3, taken from reference TRBV2 and TRBJ1-1): EPEVTQTPSHQVTQMGQEVILRCVPISNHLYFYWYRQILGQKVEFLVSFYNNEISEKSEIFDDQFSVERPDGSNFTLKIRSTKLEDSAMYFCASSEVSVDSTEAFFGQGTRLTVV.

This sequence joins TRBV7-8 and TRBJ1-1; D may be TRBD1 (6 bases). Germline CDR1 is SGHVS and CDR2 is FQNEAQ. V gave up 6 bases and J gave up 8 bases, with 10 bases separating them. This CDR3 contains 11 residues. The DNA for the CDR3 is TGTGCCAGCAGTAGGGGGGGAGAAGCTTTCTTT. Translation gives CASSRGGEAFF.

Concerning this clone: Other DNA sequences of this sample code for an identical CDR3. V usage is TRBV27 and J usage is TRBJ1-5; D not certain. V lost 6 bases and J 2 bases, leaving 5 bases between the germline ends. The germline CDR1 and CDR2 sequences are MNHEY and SMNVEV (reference sequence). This CDR3 spans 12 amino acids. The CDR3 protein is CASRTGNQPQHF. The DNA for the CDR3 is TGTGCCAGCAGGACCGGCAATCAGCCCCAGCATTTT.

The chain couples TRBV6-4 to TRBJ1-2, with 7 bases lining up with TRBD1. Germline V gene lookup returns CDR1 MRHNA and CDR2 SNTAGT. The junction had 12 bases not matched to a gene; V was cut back by 3 bases and J by 5 bases. This CDR3 is 16 amino acids long. In DNA, the CDR3 is TGTGCCAGCAGTGAGGGGCGACAGGGAGGAAAGTATGGCTACACCTTC. Protein product: CASSEGRQGGKYGYTF.

This chain links TRBV28 with TRBJ2-1; 8 nucleotides line up with TRBD2. There are 17 residues in the CDR3. V lost 5 bases to trimming and J lost 9 bases; unmatched junction nucleotides: 18. Looked up from germline, CDR1 is MDHEN and CDR2 is SYDVKM. Here the CDR3 DNA reads TGTGCCAGCAGTCCCGAGGAGCGGGAGCACCCGGAGAGTGAGCAGTTCTTC. Protein product: CASSPEEREHPESEQFF. Filled out from reference TRBV28 and TRBJ2-1, the complete variable domain reads DVKVTQSSRYLVKRTGEKVFLECVQDMDHENMFWYRQDPGLGLRLIYFSYDVKMKEKGDIPEGYSVSREKKERFSLILESASTNQTSMYLCASSPEEREHPESEQFFGPGTRLTVL.

The V call is TRBV7-9, the J call TRBJ1-5; D remains unclear. This CDR3 spans 17 amino acids. Germline assignment: CDR1 SEHNR and CDR2 FQNEAQ (reference sequence). Trimming stripped 1 base from V and 7 bases from J, with 20 bases between. The CDR3 nucleotides are TGTGCCAGCAGCTTAGGGCCGCAGGTTCGTGGAGGGCAGCCCCAGCATTTT. As protein: CASSLGPQVRGGQPQHF. Full variable domain (remainder filled in from reference TRBV7-9 and TRBJ1-5): DTGVSQNPRHKITKRGQNVTFRCDPISEHNRLYWYRQTLGQGPEFLTYFQNEAQLEKSRLLSDRFSAERPKGSFSTLEIQRTEQGDSAMYLCASSLGPQVRGGQPQHFGDGTRLSIL.

The table lists this clone with a count of one. The J gene is TRBJ1-2, the V gene TRBV6-1, with D uncertain. Deletions cut 4 bases from V and 7 bases from J, with 13 bases between. There are 13 residues in the CDR3. CDR1 is MNHNS, CDR2 SASEGT, per germline. CDR3 protein: CASSVSDYIGYTF. CDR3 DNA: TGTGCCAGCAGTGTGTCTGATTACATTGGCTACACCTTC.

The V call is TRBV7-6, the J call TRBJ2-2, with a weak D call TRBD2 (6 bases). CDR1 is SGHVS and CDR2 is FNYEAQ in the germline V gene. The CDR3 extends over 17 amino acids. V gave up 5 bases and J gave up 0 bases, with 16 bases separating them. The DNA for the CDR3 is TGTGCCAGCAGCCAGGAACCCGGGACTGCGAACACCGGGGAGCTGTTTTTT. Protein: CASSQEPGTANTGELFF.

This clone was seen only once. The chain recombines TRBV6-1 with TRBJ2-1; TRBD2 agrees at 10 bases. J gave up 6 bases and V 2 bases, and 10 bases lay outside the gene matches. The CDR3 has 17 amino acids. Per the germline V gene, CDR1 is MNHNS and CDR2 is SASEGT. CDR3 bases: TGTGCCAGCAGTGAACGCCTCCGACTAGCGGGCCCCAATGAGCAGTTCTTC. It is translated as CASSERLRLAGPNEQFF.